This entry lists 19 T cell receptor beta chains sequenced from one sample in a study of T-cell reconstitution after alpha-beta-depleted transplantation in children. Unique molecular identifiers were incorporated when the TCRbeta library was constructed. MiXCR, applied by TCRdb to the PCR reads, yields one record per CDR3 protein. Seen here are some 520,000 distinct CDR3 sequences, less than 35% observed once, and the top ten hold 2% to 2.5%. Sequenced here: PBMCs from the stem cell graft donor, sampled from the stem cell graft. Every receptor here comes from a human donor who donated a stem cell graft to a child with aplastic anemia.

This clonotype was detected only a few times. The chain carries TRBV9 and TRBJ1-1; the match to TRBD1 covers 8 bases. The CDR3 loop spans 15 amino acids. The V gene end was trimmed by 3 bases and the J gene end by 4 bases; junction bases not matched to a gene: 8. Germline V gene data show CDR1 as SGDLS and CDR2 as YYNGEE. The CDR3 nucleotides read TGTGCCAGCAGCGCGGACAGGGTGAGGAGCACTGAAGCTTTCTTT. It translates to CASSADRVRSTEAFF.

This clonotype was counted between two and nine times. V is TRBV6-5 and J is TRBJ2-7; 14 nucleotides line up with TRBD2. Germline CDR1 MNHEY, CDR2 SVGAGI. J gave up 5 bases and V 4 bases, and 4 bases lay outside the gene matches. The CDR3 is 15 amino acids. CDR3 nucleotide sequence: TGTGCCAGCAGTTGGGGACTAGCGGGAGAAAACGAGCAGTACTTC. Protein: CASSWGLAGENEQYF.

The V call is TRBV29-1, the J call TRBJ2-1; D gene uncertain. V was cut by 6 bases and J by 9 bases, with 18 bases left in between. The CDR3 contains 13 residues. The germline CDR1 and CDR2 sequences are SQVTM and ANQGSEA. The CDR3 is CSVVPADRGEQFF. CDR3 in DNA: TGCAGCGTCGTACCGGCGGACCGTGGTGAGCAGTTCTTC.

This chain links TRBV6-1 with TRBJ2-1; D is ambiguous. Deletions cut 9 bases from V and 4 bases from J, with 16 bases between. CDR1 and CDR2 (germline): MNHNS, SASEGT. The CDR3 has 14 amino acids. CDR3 region: CASRAGALYNEQFF. The CDR3 region has the DNA TGTGCCAGTCGAGCTGGAGCGCTTTACAATGAGCAGTTCTTC.

This chain links TRBV28 with TRBJ1-5; no clear D gene. V lost 4 bases to trimming and J lost 5 bases, with 9 bases between them. Germline V gives CDR1 MDHEN, CDR2 SYDVKM. The CDR3 contains 13 residues. CDR3 DNA: TGTGCCAGCAGTTGGTTCCAGGATCAGCCCCAGCATTTT. Translated: CASSWFQDQPQHF.

CDR3 coding DNA: TGTGCCAGCAGGAGCAGGGGGGGGACGGTTTTGAGCACTGAAGCTTTCTTT. It translates to CASRSRGGTVLSTEAFF. The V call is TRBV7-2, the J call TRBJ1-1; 7 bases agree with TRBD1. The ends lost 6 bases at V and 4 bases at J; junction bases unmatched: 17. The CDR3 runs to 17 residues. The germline CDR1 and CDR2 sequences are SGHTA and FQGNSA.

The chain has TRBV10-3 and TRBJ2-5; D is undetermined. CDR1 is ENHRY, CDR2 SYGVKD, per germline. The CDR3 runs 14 residues. Trimming stripped 0 bases from V and 2 bases from J, with 7 bases between. DNA of the CDR3: TGTGCCATCAGTGAGTCGAATCAACAAGAGACCCAGTACTTC. Residues: CAISESNQQETQYF.

The gene calls are TRBV19 and TRBJ2-2; TRBD2 matches 8 bases. The ends lost 6 bases at V and 7 bases at J; junction bases unmatched: 13. Looked up from germline, CDR1 is LNHDA and CDR2 is SQIVND (reference sequence). The CDR3 spans 16 residues. DNA of the CDR3: TGTGCCAGTAGCCTACCCGGCGCGGGACTAGTCGGGGAGCTGTTTTTT. Its translation is CASSLPGAGLVGELFF.

The CDR3 DNA reads TGCAGTGCTAGAGGATCCATCGACTACAATGAGCAGTTCTTC. It encodes CSARGSIDYNEQFF. The genes are TRBV20-1 and TRBJ2-1; D uncertain. The CDR3 is made up of 14 amino acids. Germline V gene data show CDR1 as DFQATT and CDR2 as SNEGSKA (reference sequence). V lost 1 base to trimming and J lost 3 bases, with 10 bases between them.

This clonotype turned up a few times. The gene calls are TRBV11-2 and TRBJ2-3; TRBD2 aligns across 11 bases. Germline V gives CDR1 SGHAT, CDR2 FQNNGV. The CDR3 has 18 amino acids. With V trimmed by 1 base and J by 4 bases, 10 bases remained unmatched. As DNA, the CDR3 is TGTGCCAGCAGCTTAGTTAAACTAGCGGGAGTTTACCCAGATACGCAGTATTTT. The encoded protein is CASSLVKLAGVYPDTQYF.

The rearrangement links TRBV18 to TRBJ2-3; D is unresolved. Trimming stripped 3 bases from V and 2 bases from J, with 9 bases between. Germline CDR1 reads KGHSH; CDR2 reads LQKENI. The CDR3 extends over 14 amino acids. In DNA form, the CDR3 reads TGTGCCAGCTCACCCCCGAGCGTCACAGATACGCAGTATTTT. Translation: CASSPPSVTDTQYF.

This chain uses TRBV20-1 with TRBJ1-2, with D uncertain. CDR1 and CDR2 (germline): DFQATT, SNEGSKA (reference sequence). The germline V and J ends were trimmed by 5 bases and 4 bases, with 8 bases remaining between them. The CDR3 runs to 11 residues. CDR3 in amino acids: CSAVDGYGYTF. The CDR3 bases are TGCAGTGCTGTTGACGGCTATGGCTACACCTTC.

This sequence joins TRBV10-2 and TRBJ2-7; D not resolved. The CDR3 covers 13 residues. V was pared by 6 bases and J by 2 bases, with 11 bases between. Germline lookup yields CDR1 WSHSY and CDR2 SAAADI. The CDR3 is CASSGRRTYEQYV. In nucleotides, the CDR3 is TGCGCCAGCAGCGGCAGGCGTACCTACGAGCAGTACGTC.

The rearrangement joins TRBV14 to TRBJ2-1, with a weak D call TRBD2 (5 bases). Germline lookup yields CDR1 SGHDN and CDR2 FVKESK. The CDR3 is made up of 16 amino acids. V lost 0 bases to trimming and J lost 7 bases, with 16 bases between them. CDR3 in amino acids: CASSQDIGEIGNEQFF. The CDR3 coding sequence is TGTGCCAGCAGCCAAGATATCGGGGAGATCGGGAATGAGCAGTTCTTC. The variable domain in full, with the rest retrieved from reference TRBV14 and TRBJ2-1, is EAGVTQFPSHSVIEKGQTVTLRCDPISGHDNLYWYRRVMGKEIKFLLHFVKESKQDESGMPNNRFLAERTGGTYSTLKVQPAELEDSGVYFCASSQDIGEIGNEQFFGPGTRLTVL.

In its sample, this clonotype was seen once. The chain recombines TRBV7-9 with TRBJ1-2; possible D gene TRBD1, 6 bases. The V gene lost 2 bases and the J gene lost 3 bases, with 13 bases spanning the gap. The germline gives CDR1 SEHNR, CDR2 FQNEAQ (reference sequence). The CDR3 runs to 15 residues. CDR3 sequence: CASSLSPGQHYGYTF. The CDR3 DNA reads as TGTGCCAGCAGCTTAAGCCCCGGACAGCACTATGGCTACACCTTC.

This chain joins TRBV6-2 or TRBV6-3 and TRBJ1-6; D is uncertain. In germline, CDR1 is MNHEY, CDR2 SVGEGT. V was shortened by 4 bases and J by 7 bases, with 8 bases between the two germline ends. The CDR3 extends over 13 amino acids. Here the CDR3 reads CASSFGRNSPLHF. The DNA for the CDR3 is TGTGCCAGCAGTTTCGGCAGAAATTCACCCCTCCACTTT.

The chain is built from TRBV18 and TRBJ1-1; perhaps TRBD1 as D (6 bases). V dropped 5 bases and J dropped 0 bases, with 16 bases sitting between them. CDR1 KGHSH and CDR2 LQKENI come from the germline V gene. The CDR3 is 16 residues long. CDR3: CASSLQGQNMNTEAFF. CDR3 in DNA: TGTGCCAGCTCATTACAGGGCCAAAATATGAACACTGAAGCTTTCTTT.

This chain uses TRBV29-1 with TRBJ1-1; 7 nucleotides match TRBD1. J gave up 6 bases and V 0 bases, and 7 bases lay outside the gene matches. CDR3 length equals 14 residues. Germline V CDR1 and CDR2: SQVTM, ANQGSEA. Here the CDR3 reads CSVEERGQGAEAFF. CDR3 DNA sequence: TGCAGCGTTGAAGAACGTGGTCAGGGGGCTGAAGCTTTCTTT.

The rearrangement joins TRBV5-6 to TRBJ2-2; perhaps TRBD2 as D (6 bases). The V end lost 4 bases, the J end lost 2 bases, and 15 bases lay between the germline ends. Germline CDR1 reads SGHDT; CDR2 reads YYEEEE. The CDR3 totals 16 residues. The CDR3 is CASSLVWGTNTGELFF. The DNA for the CDR3 is TGTGCCAGCAGCCTCGTATGGGGGACTAACACCGGGGAGCTGTTTTTT. Combining the CDR3 with reference TRBV5-6 and TRBJ2-2 gives the whole variable domain DAGVTQSPTHLIKTRGQQVTLRCSPKSGHDTVSWYQQALGQGPQFIFQYYEEEERQRGNFPDRFSGHQFPNYSSELNVNALLLGDSALYLCASSLVWGTNTGELFFGEGSRLTVL.